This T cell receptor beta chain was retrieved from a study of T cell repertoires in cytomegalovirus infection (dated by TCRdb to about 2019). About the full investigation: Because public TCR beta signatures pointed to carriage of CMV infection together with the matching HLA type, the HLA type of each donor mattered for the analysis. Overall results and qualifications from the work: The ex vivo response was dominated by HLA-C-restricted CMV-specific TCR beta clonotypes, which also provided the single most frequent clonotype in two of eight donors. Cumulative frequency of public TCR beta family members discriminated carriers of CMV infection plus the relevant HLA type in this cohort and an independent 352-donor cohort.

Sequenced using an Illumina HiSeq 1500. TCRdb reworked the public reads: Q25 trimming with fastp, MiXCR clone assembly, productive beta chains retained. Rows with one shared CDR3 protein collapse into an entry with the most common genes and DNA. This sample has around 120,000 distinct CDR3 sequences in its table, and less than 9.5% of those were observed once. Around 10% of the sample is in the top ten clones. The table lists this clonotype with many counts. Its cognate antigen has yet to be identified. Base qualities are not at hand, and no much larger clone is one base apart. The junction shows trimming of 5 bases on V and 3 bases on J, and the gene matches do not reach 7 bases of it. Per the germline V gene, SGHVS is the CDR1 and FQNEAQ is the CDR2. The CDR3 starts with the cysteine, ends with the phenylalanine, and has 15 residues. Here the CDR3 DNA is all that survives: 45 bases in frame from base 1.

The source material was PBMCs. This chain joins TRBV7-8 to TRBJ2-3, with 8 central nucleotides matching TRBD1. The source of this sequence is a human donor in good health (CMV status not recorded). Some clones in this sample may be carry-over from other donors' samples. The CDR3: CASSARTGMTDTQYF. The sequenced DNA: TGTGCCAGCAGCGCCAGGACAGGGATGACAGATACGCAGTATTTT.